Shown below are 6 T cell receptor beta chains from a single sample sequenced in a study of Ad26.COV2.S vaccination and SARS-CoV-2 variants. Treatment: some 20 received Ad26.COV2.S at low or high dose, single or two shots; 5 received placebo; per-sample allocation not given. At day 63 after the first vaccine or placebo injection, samples were drawn. TCRdb's copy holds only in-frame clones and misses some; the assay was immunoSEQ multiplex PCR. Here the sample spans about 430,000 clones, around 90% being singletons. The sequencing here drew on peripheral blood, taken in a trial of Ad26.COV2.S vaccine versus placebo. Receptors were obtained from a person aged 18-60 years who received the Ad26.COV2.S COVID-19 vaccine or a placebo.

This sequence joins TRBV7-3 and TRBJ2-1; TRBD2 aligns across 9 bases. CDR1 is SGHTA and CDR2 is FQGTGA in the germline V gene. The J segment lost 6 bases and the V segment lost 2 bases, leaving 5 bases of the junction unmatched. The CDR3 contains 15 residues. The CDR3 DNA sequence: TGTGCCAGCAGCTTACGGGTAGCGGGAGTCAATGAGCAGTTCTTC. It specifies CASSLRVAGVNEQFF.

The rearrangement uses TRBV29-1 and TRBJ1-2; no firm D call. CDR3 length: 12 amino acids. Trimming cost V 4 bases and J 0 bases, with 6 bases left between them. CDR1 is SQVTM, CDR2 ANQGSEA, per germline. The CDR3, as DNA: TGCAGCGTTGCTGAAGCTAACTATGGCTACACCTTC. Amino acids: CSVAEANYGYTF.

The rearrangement uses TRBV10-3 and TRBJ2-1; no reliable D call. Trimming removed 10 bases from V and 8 bases from J, with 12 bases in between. This CDR3 spans 11 amino acids. Germline lookup yields CDR1 ENHRY and CDR2 SYGVKD. The CDR3 is CATSVAYEQFF. CDR3 bases: TGTGCCACCTCAGTCGCATATGAGCAGTTCTTC.

This rearrangement joins TRBV7-8 to TRBJ1-6, with D possibly matching TRBD1 (5 bases). The CDR3 extends over 14 amino acids. The germline CDR1 and CDR2 sequences are SGHVS and FQNEAQ. V was shortened by 1 base and J by 8 bases, with 9 bases between the two germline ends. The CDR3 bases are TGTGCCAGCAGCTTAGGTGTCAGGGATTCACCCCTCCACTTT. It specifies CASSLGVRDSPLHF.

V gene TRBV5-1 combines with J gene TRBJ1-5, with D perhaps matching TRBD1 (6 bases). The ends were cut back, 0 bases at V and 0 bases at J, with 10 bases in the middle. Germline assignment: CDR1 SGHRS and CDR2 YFSETQ. The length of the CDR3 is 16 residues. CDR3 nucleotide sequence: TGCGCCAGCAGCTTGGCCCCCAGGGGTAGCAATCAGCCCCAGCATTTT. Amino acid sequence: CASSLAPRGSNQPQHF.

In this sample, this clone turned up a few times. The chain has TRBV7-9 and TRBJ2-7, with TRBD1 as a possible D gene (5 bases). This CDR3 is built from 15 residues. Germline V gene data show CDR1 as SEHNR and CDR2 as FQNEAQ (reference sequence). V lost 1 base and J 5 bases, leaving 15 bases between the germline ends. The CDR3 DNA is TGTGCCAGCAGCTTAGTGGAGACAGCACGCCACGAGCAGTACTTC. It encodes CASSLVETARHEQYF.